A selection of T cell receptor beta chains follows, all from one sample in a study of T cells in localized non-small cell lung cancer. Produced via immunoSEQ multiplex PCR; TCRdb's table is partial and in-frame only. This sample yields around 96,000 clones, of which under 95% are seen a single time; over 4% belongs to the top ten. Sequenced here: PBMCs, sampled before any cancer treatment. The source is a woman between 35 and 75 years old with stage II squamous cell lung carcinoma. Each CDR3 is given with its conserved first and last residue. Fields, in order: V gene, J gene, D gene, clone size, CDR3 protein, CDR3 DNA. A D gene is named only where the DNA matches it firmly. The size field is filled for only some rows; it gives once, few, many or a size class.

v_gene: TRBV11-3
j_gene: TRBJ1-1
d_gene: NA
abundance: once
CDR3aa: CASSPRGGTEAFF
CDR3nt: TGTGCCAGCAGCCCCCGAGGCGGCACTGAAGCTTTCTTT

v_gene: TRBV7-9
j_gene: TRBJ1-2
d_gene: TRBD1
abundance: NA
CDR3aa: CASSLTGGDGYTF
CDR3nt: TGTGCCAGCAGCTTAACAGGGGGTGATGGCTACACCTTC

v_gene: TRBV19
j_gene: TRBJ1-5
d_gene: TRBD1
abundance: NA
CDR3aa: CASTPMGRGLDQPQHF
CDR3nt: TGTGCCAGTACACCTATGGGCAGGGGGCTCGATCAGCCCCAGCATTTT

v_gene: TRBV7-6
j_gene: TRBJ2-2
d_gene: NA
abundance: NA
CDR3aa: CASSLAGVGTGELFF
CDR3nt: TGTGCCAGCAGCTTAGCGGGGGTCGGGACCGGGGAGCTGTTTTTT

v_gene: TRBV6-1
j_gene: TRBJ2-7
d_gene: NA
abundance: NA
CDR3aa: CASSLPQGVGEQYF
CDR3nt: TGTGCCAGCAGTCTCCCTCAGGGCGTGGGGGAGCAGTACTTC

v_gene: TRBV6-5
j_gene: TRBJ1-1
d_gene: NA
abundance: NA
CDR3aa: CASSYFPGGGEAFF
CDR3nt: TGTGCCAGCAGTTACTTCCCTGGGGGCGGTGAAGCTTTCTTT

v_gene: TRBV7-2
j_gene: TRBJ1-4
d_gene: NA
abundance: NA
CDR3aa: CASSSNSRTTNEKLFF
CDR3nt: TGTGCCAGCAGCTCAAATAGCCGGACAACTAATGAAAAACTGTTTTTT

v_gene: TRBV19
j_gene: TRBJ1-1
d_gene: NA
abundance: NA
CDR3aa: CASSIPPANTEAFF
CDR3nt: TGTGCCAGTAGTATCCCCCCAGCGAACACTGAAGCTTTCTTT

v_gene: TRBV5-6
j_gene: TRBJ2-3
d_gene: TRBD2
abundance: NA
CDR3aa: CASSLTSGNPDTQYF
CDR3nt: TGTGCCAGCAGCTTGACTAGCGGGAACCCAGATACGCAGTATTTT

v_gene: TRBV7-2
j_gene: TRBJ2-7
d_gene: NA
abundance: NA
CDR3aa: CASSLARGEQYF
CDR3nt: TGTGCCAGCAGCTTAGCCAGGGGCGAGCAGTACTTC

v_gene: TRBV19
j_gene: TRBJ2-5
d_gene: NA
abundance: NA
CDR3aa: CASRGPGIQETQYF
CDR3nt: TGTGCCAGTAGAGGACCGGGGATTCAAGAGACCCAGTACTTC

v_gene: TRBV19
j_gene: TRBJ2-5
d_gene: NA
abundance: NA
CDR3aa: CASSSTGQETQYF
CDR3nt: TGTGCCAGTAGTTCGACAGGCCAAGAGACCCAGTACTTC

v_gene: TRBV5-1
j_gene: TRBJ1-5
d_gene: TRBD1
abundance: NA
CDR3aa: CASSIGDRANQPQHF
CDR3nt: TGCGCCAGCAGCATCGGTGACAGGGCCAATCAGCCCCAGCATTTT

v_gene: TRBV6-1
j_gene: TRBJ2-1
d_gene: TRBD2
abundance: NA
CDR3aa: CASSEAGVAGASSYNEQFF
CDR3nt: TGTGCCAGCAGTGAAGCCGGGGTAGCGGGGGCTAGCTCCTACAATGAGCAGTTCTTC

v_gene: TRBV2
j_gene: TRBJ1-5
d_gene: NA
abundance: NA
CDR3aa: CASRVDGSSNQPQHF
CDR3nt: TGTGCCAGCAGGGTCGATGGGTCCTCTAATCAGCCCCAGCATTTT

v_gene: TRBV19
j_gene: TRBJ1-2
d_gene: NA
abundance: NA
CDR3aa: CASSILLTASYGYTF
CDR3nt: TGTGCCAGTAGTATTCTCCTGACTGCCTCCTATGGCTACACCTTC

v_gene: TRBV6-6
j_gene: TRBJ2-5
d_gene: TRBD2
abundance: NA
CDR3aa: CASSPLGGVQETQYF
CDR3nt: TGTGCCAGCAGTCCTCTGGGGGGGGTACAAGAGACCCAGTACTTC

v_gene: TRBV9
j_gene: TRBJ2-2
d_gene: NA
abundance: once
CDR3aa: CASSVVGPPGELFF
CDR3nt: TGTGCCAGCAGCGTAGTTGGCCCACCCGGGGAGCTGTTTTTT

v_gene: TRBV5-5
j_gene: TRBJ1-3
d_gene: NA
abundance: NA
CDR3aa: CASRFGGDPLSGNTIYF
CDR3nt: TGTGCCAGCAGGTTTGGAGGGGATCCCCTCTCTGGAAACACCATATATTTT

v_gene: TRBV11-2
j_gene: TRBJ2-1
d_gene: TRBD2
abundance: NA
CDR3aa: CASSHHPAGGNNEQFF
CDR3nt: TGTGCCAGCAGCCACCATCCAGCGGGGGGTAACAATGAGCAGTTCTTC

v_gene: TRBV9
j_gene: TRBJ2-2
d_gene: NA
abundance: NA
CDR3aa: CASSVVAGNTGELFF
CDR3nt: TGTGCCAGCAGCGTAGTGGCAGGCAACACCGGGGAGCTGTTTTTT

v_gene: TRBV7-2
j_gene: TRBJ1-1
d_gene: NA
abundance: NA
CDR3aa: CASSLQANTEAFF
CDR3nt: TGTGCCAGCAGCTTACAGGCGAACACTGAAGCTTTCTTT